The clone carrying this T cell receptor beta chain has at least ten counts. The junction differs from germline at one of its ends, possibly a read error. The CDR3 loop spans 13 amino acids. Germline lookup yields CDR1 SGHRS and CDR2 YFSETQ. These data belong to a study of blood T cells in healthy people across ages. Sample-barcoded 5' priming and a J-beta primer mix drove a second PCR of roughly 7 to 11 cycles. The template-switch adaptor, which had 12 random nucleotides, put a tag on each cDNA molecule. TCRdb re-called the 5' RACE reads with MiXCR, one entry per CDR3 protein. The sample includes roughly 800,000 distinct CDR3 sequences, about three fifths of them seen just once.

The TCR sequence derives from a man aged 25 to 45 in good health. Sequenced material: blood. V and J are TRBV5-1 and TRBJ2-7, with a possible D match to TRBD2 (6 bases). CDR3 DNA: TGTGCCAGCAGCCTCGCGGGACGCTACGAGCAGTACTTC. Protein: CASSLAGRYEQYF.